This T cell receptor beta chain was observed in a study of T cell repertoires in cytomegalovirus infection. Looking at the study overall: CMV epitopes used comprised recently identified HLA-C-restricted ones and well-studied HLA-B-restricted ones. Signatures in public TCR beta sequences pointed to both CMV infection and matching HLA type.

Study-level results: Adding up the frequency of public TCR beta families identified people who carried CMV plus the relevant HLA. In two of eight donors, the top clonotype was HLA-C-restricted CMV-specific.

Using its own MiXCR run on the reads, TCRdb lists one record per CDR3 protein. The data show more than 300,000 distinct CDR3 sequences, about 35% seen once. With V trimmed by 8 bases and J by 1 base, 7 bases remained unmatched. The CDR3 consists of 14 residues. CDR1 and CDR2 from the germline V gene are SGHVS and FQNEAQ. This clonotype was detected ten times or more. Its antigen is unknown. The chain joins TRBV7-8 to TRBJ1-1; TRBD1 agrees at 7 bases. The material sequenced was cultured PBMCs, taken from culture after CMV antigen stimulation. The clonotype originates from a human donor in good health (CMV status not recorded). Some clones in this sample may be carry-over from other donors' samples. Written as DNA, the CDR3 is TGTGCCAGCGCACAAGGGACAGCGAACACTGAAGCTTTCTTT. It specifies CASAQGTANTEAFF.